One sample yielded the 32 T cell receptor beta chains listed below, sequenced in a study of control samples from healthy donors and cancer patients. Clones were read by immunoSEQ multiplex PCR, and TCRdb kept only the in-frame ones, dropping some. This sample has approximately 80,000 clones, with about 88% found just once. The specimen was blood. Receptors were obtained from a woman aged 50 to 60 in good health.

The chain recombines TRBV25-1 with TRBJ2-2; 8 bases align to TRBD1. CDR1 and CDR2 (germline): MGHDK, SYGVNS. CDR3 size: 15 residues. V was pared by 3 bases and J by 7 bases, with 7 bases of the junction left unmatched. The CDR3 DNA sequence: TGTGCCAGCAGTGACCCGACAGGGGTTGGCGGGGAGCTGTTTTTT. It translates to CASSDPTGVGGELFF.

V is TRBV5-5 and J is TRBJ2-1, with D perhaps matching TRBD1 (7 bases). The germline CDR1 and CDR2 sequences are SGHKS and YYEKEE (reference sequence). The CDR3 contains 13 residues. V was cut by 2 bases and J by 10 bases, with 13 bases left in between. CDR3 in amino acids: CASSFRGDREQFF. DNA of the CDR3: TGTGCCAGCAGCTTCAGGGGGGATCGAGAGCAGTTCTTC.

The V call is TRBV6-2 or TRBV6-3, the J call TRBJ1-5, with no clear D. Germline CDR1 and CDR2: MNHEY and SVGEGT. The CDR3 sequence is 16 residues long. V was cut by 2 bases and J by 0 bases, with 11 bases left in between. The CDR3 region is CASSYRTGYSNQPQHF. The CDR3 region has the DNA TGTGCCAGCAGTTACCGGACGGGATATAGCAATCAGCCCCAGCATTTT.

CDR3 nucleotide sequence: TGTGCCAGCTCACTACAAAGGGGGGAGAACTATGGCTACACCTTC. Translating gives CASSLQRGENYGYTF. The gene calls are TRBV18 and TRBJ1-2, with D tentatively TRBD1 (6 bases). Germline values: CDR1 KGHSH, CDR2 LQKENI. This CDR3 is built from 15 residues. V lost 4 bases and J 2 bases, leaving 14 bases between the germline ends.

The chain combines TRBV24-1 with TRBJ2-1, with 9 positions matching TRBD1. V gave up 2 bases and J gave up 10 bases; unmatched junction bases: 17. Germline V gives CDR1 KGHDR, CDR2 SFDVKD. This CDR3 region has 18 residues. This CDR3 is CATSDSNAGTGSPREQFF. The CDR3 bases are TGTGCCACCAGTGATTCAAACGCCGGGACAGGGTCCCCGAGGGAGCAGTTCTTC.

V usage is TRBV27 and J usage is TRBJ1-2; 7 bases match TRBD1. V gave up 5 bases and J gave up 4 bases; unmatched junction bases: 10. CDR1 and CDR2 from the germline V gene are MNHEY and SMNVEV (reference sequence). The CDR3 is made up of 15 amino acids. The CDR3 loop is CASSTNRQGLYGYTF. Here the CDR3 DNA reads TGTGCCAGCAGTACCAACCGACAGGGTCTCTATGGCTACACCTTC.

The chain is built from TRBV2 and TRBJ2-3; D tentatively fits TRBD1 or TRBD2 (5 bases each). The germline CDR1 and CDR2 sequences are SNHLY and FYNNEI. V shed 8 bases and J shed 2 bases, with 14 bases lying between them. CDR3 size: 14 residues. The DNA for the CDR3 is TGTGCCAGCGAGACGGGACCTCCCACAGATACGCAGTATTTT. Encoded protein: CASETGPPTDTQYF.

This chain uses TRBV5-1 with TRBJ2-3; D unclear. This CDR3 is 13 amino acids long. The V and J ends lost 2 bases and 2 bases respectively, with 6 bases between them. Germline CDR1 SGHRS, CDR2 YFSETQ. The CDR3 is CASSFKSTDTQYF. CDR3 coding DNA: TGCGCCAGCAGCTTCAAATCCACAGATACGCAGTATTTT.

The sample holds a few counts of this clone. The CDR3 reads CASSSLQGSYNEQFF. The CDR3 DNA sequence: TGTGCCAGCTCTTCCCTACAGGGCTCCTACAATGAGCAGTTCTTC. This rearrangement joins TRBV27 to TRBJ2-1, with a tentative D call TRBD1 (6 bases). The V end lost 8 bases, the J end lost 0 bases, and 14 bases lay between the germline ends. The CDR3 has 15 residues. Germline CDR1 and CDR2: MNHEY and SMNVEV (reference sequence).

A remark on this clone: Other DNA sequences within the sample encode an identical CDR3. The J gene is TRBJ1-2, the V gene TRBV6-6, with TRBD1 as a possible D gene (5 bases). Germline V CDR1 and CDR2: MNHNY, SVGAGI (reference sequence). The CDR3 spans 13 residues. Trimming took 2 bases from V and 11 from J, leaving 15 bases between them. The CDR3 sequence is CASSYSMGREYTF. CDR3 in DNA: TGTGCCAGCAGTTACAGTATGGGACGGGAATACACCTTC.

V usage is TRBV7-9 and J usage is TRBJ2-2; 7 bases map to TRBD1. Trimming took 1 base from V and 6 from J; bases not matched to a gene: 11. Germline lookup yields CDR1 SEHNR and CDR2 FQNEAQ (reference sequence). This CDR3 spans 17 amino acids. DNA for the CDR3: TGTGCCAGCAGCTTAGGGACAGGATTTATTTTCGCCGGGGAGCTGTTTTTT. This codes for CASSLGTGFIFAGELFF.

This chain uses TRBV29-1 with TRBJ2-1, with 8 bases fitting TRBD2. This CDR3 is 14 amino acids long. Germline-derived CDR1 and CDR2 are SQVTM and ANQGSEA. V lost 5 bases and J lost 6; bases outside the gene matches: 9. CDR3 bases: TGCAGCGTTACACGGAACGGGGGGGCCAATGAGCAGTTCTTC. Its protein is CSVTRNGGANEQFF.

This chain uses TRBV2 with TRBJ2-3; no definite D call. The CDR3 is made up of 12 amino acids. The V gene's germline CDR1 is SNHLY and CDR2 FYNNEI. Trimming stripped 7 bases from V and 5 bases from J, with 10 bases between. This chain's CDR3 is CASMGFRDTQYF. In DNA, the CDR3 is TGTGCCAGCATGGGCTTCCGAGATACGCAGTATTTT.

The V gene is TRBV6-5, the J gene TRBJ2-1; D is uncertain. CDR3 size: 15 residues. In germline, CDR1 is MNHEY, CDR2 SVGAGI. V was clipped by 4 bases and J by 0 bases, with 10 bases between them. Written as DNA, the CDR3 is TGTGCCAGCAGTTCTTCCAAGAGCTCCTACAATGAGCAGTTCTTC. Amino acids: CASSSSKSSYNEQFF.

The chain joins TRBV4-1 to TRBJ1-2; D is perhaps TRBD1 (6 bases). The CDR3 consists of 14 residues. Trimming stripped 9 bases from V and 8 bases from J, with 22 bases between. The germline V gene encodes CDR1 MGHRA and CDR2 YSYEKL. CDR3 DNA: TGCGCCAGTGCTATAACAGGGACCCGGGCCGGCTACACCTTC. Translated: CASAITGTRAGYTF.

The chain employs TRBV29-1 and TRBJ1-5, with a weak D call TRBD1 (5 bases). V lost 4 bases and J lost 4, with 11 bases in between. CDR3 length: 13 residues. The germline V gene has CDR1 SQVTM and CDR2 ANQGSEA. This CDR3 is CSVGSGKNQPQHF. The CDR3 coding sequence is TGCAGCGTTGGCTCAGGGAAGAATCAGCCCCAGCATTTT.

The chain recombines TRBV29-1 with TRBJ1-1; no clear D. In germline, CDR1 is SQVTM, CDR2 ANQGSEA. Trimming shortened V by 5 bases and J by 0 bases, and 4 bases separated the two germline ends. The CDR3 runs 11 residues. The CDR3 DNA reads TGCAGCGTTTTTATGAACACTGAAGCTTTCTTT. Translated: CSVFMNTEAFF.

The chain links TRBV12-3 or TRBV12-4 to TRBJ2-7; D perhaps matches TRBD1 (6 bases). V was pared by 5 bases and J by 3 bases, with 11 bases between. The CDR3 is 13 residues long. The CDR3 here is CASSGQLGYEQYF. The CDR3 DNA reads TGTGCCAGCAGTGGACAGTTGGGCTACGAGCAGTACTTC.

The rearrangement uses TRBV29-1 and TRBJ1-1; D unclear. The CDR3 contains 13 residues. Trimming removed 3 bases from V and 5 bases from J, with 13 bases in between. The V gene's germline CDR1 is SQVTM and CDR2 ANQGSEA. The CDR3 loop reads CSVEEQDGTEAFF. DNA for the CDR3: TGCAGCGTTGAGGAACAAGACGGGACTGAAGCTTTCTTT.

CDR3 coding DNA: TGTGCCATCAGTGAATCCTACAGTCAGCCCCAGCATTTT. It codes for CAISESYSQPQHF. The V call is TRBV10-3, the J call TRBJ1-5; D gene unclear. CDR3 size: 13 residues. V was clipped by 3 bases and J by 6 bases, with 9 bases between them. Germline V gene lookup returns CDR1 ENHRY and CDR2 SYGVKD.

CDR3 in DNA: TGTGCCAGCAGACGTTCAGGGGGCAATGGCTACACCTTC. It is translated as CASRRSGGNGYTF. This sequence joins TRBV12-3 or TRBV12-4 and TRBJ1-2; 8 bases align to TRBD1. With V trimmed by 6 bases and J by 6 bases, 6 bases remained unmatched. CDR3 length: 13 amino acids.

The chain combines TRBV29-1 with TRBJ2-3; 7 bases fit TRBD1. The length of the CDR3 is 13 residues. V lost 4 bases to trimming and J lost 6 bases; unmatched junction nucleotides: 7. Germline CDR1 reads SQVTM; CDR2 reads ANQGSEA. The CDR3 nucleotides are TGCAGCGTTGGACAGGGAGAAAGGGATACGCAGTATTTT. This codes for CSVGQGERDTQYF.

This clone was counted only a few times. The V and J genes are TRBV19 and TRBJ1-4; 7 bases fit TRBD1. Germline V gene lookup returns CDR1 LNHDA and CDR2 SQIVND (reference sequence). There are 14 residues in the CDR3. The ends lost 8 bases at V and 8 bases at J; junction bases unmatched: 11. The CDR3 DNA reads TGTGCCAGTGGGGAAAACAGGGGTTCAGAAAAACTGTTTTTT. This gives the protein CASGENRGSEKLFF. Together with reference TRBV19 and TRBJ1-4, the CDR3 gives the full variable domain: DGGITQSPKYLFRKEGQNVTLSCEQNLNHDAMYWYRQDPGQGLRLIYYSQIVNDFQKGDIAEGYSVSREKKESFPLTVTSAQKNPTAFYLCASGENRGSEKLFFGSGTQLSVL.

The rearrangement joins TRBV6-6 to TRBJ1-4; D unclear. The CDR3 runs to 13 residues. The V end lost 5 bases, the J end lost 4 bases, and 8 bases lay between the germline ends. The germline gives CDR1 MNHNY, CDR2 SVGAGI (reference sequence). The CDR3 DNA reads as TGTGCCAGCAGTCAACAGCTTAATGAAAAACTGTTTTTT. Its protein product is CASSQQLNEKLFF.

The gene calls are TRBV11-3 and TRBJ2-2, with TRBD1 matching over 8 bases. J gave up 5 bases and V 2 bases, and 4 bases lay outside the gene matches. From germline, CDR1 is SGHNT and CDR2 YENEEA. The CDR3 loop spans 15 amino acids. The CDR3 coding sequence is TGTGCCAGCAGCTTATTTGGACAGGGAACCGGGGAGCTGTTTTTT. Protein sequence: CASSLFGQGTGELFF.

This clone appeared a single time. V usage is TRBV6-2 or TRBV6-3 and J usage is TRBJ2-7, with D perhaps TRBD1 (6 bases). The ends were cut back, 0 bases at V and 5 bases at J, with 17 bases in the middle. CDR1 MNHEY and CDR2 SVGEGT come from the germline V gene. This CDR3 comprises 16 residues. CDR3 amino acids: CASSYSATGYLNEQYF. The CDR3 nucleotides are TGTGCCAGCAGTTACTCTGCCACAGGGTATTTGAACGAGCAGTACTTC.

The gene calls are TRBV6-5 and TRBJ1-5; D is unclear. Trimming stripped 11 bases from V and 1 base from J, with 9 bases between. Germline values: CDR1 MNHEY, CDR2 SVGAGI. This CDR3 comprises 12 residues. CDR3 bases: TGTGCCGAGGGAGTGAGCAATCAGCCCCAGCATTTT. Protein sequence: CAEGVSNQPQHF.

The genes are TRBV3-1 (or the pseudogene TRBV3-2) and TRBJ2-3; D possibly matches TRBD1 or TRBD2 (5 bases each). Per germline, CDR1 LGHDT and CDR2 YNNKEL (reference sequence). The germline V and J ends were trimmed by 1 base and 6 bases, with 5 bases remaining between them. There are 12 residues in the CDR3. DNA for the CDR3: TGTGCCAGCAGCCAAGGGGGGGATACGCAGTATTTT. The encoded protein is CASSQGGDTQYF.

The V and J genes are TRBV11-2 and TRBJ1-1, with unresolved D. The CDR3 extends over 13 amino acids. Per germline, CDR1 SGHAT and CDR2 FQNNGV. V was shortened by 5 bases and J by 10 bases, with 17 bases between the two germline ends. The CDR3 region is CASSEMQGRGAFF. The CDR3 DNA reads TGTGCCAGCAGCGAGATGCAAGGTCGCGGAGCTTTCTTT. The variable domain in full, completed from reference TRBV11-2 and TRBJ1-1, reads EAGVAQSPRYKIIEKRQSVAFWCNPISGHATLYWYQQILGQGPKLLIQFQNNGVVDDSQLPKDRFSAERLKGVDSTLKIQPAKLEDSAVYLCASSEMQGRGAFFGQGTRLTVV.

The V call is TRBV5-8, the J call TRBJ1-4, with D unresolved. Germline CDR1 and CDR2: SGHTS and YDEGEE. The CDR3 sequence is 14 residues long. Trimming stripped 2 bases from V and 4 bases from J, with 9 bases between. The CDR3 DNA sequence: TGTGCCAGCAGCTTTCAGGCTTTTAATGAAAAACTGTTTTTT. Translation gives CASSFQAFNEKLFF.

The V gene is TRBV6-1, the J gene TRBJ1-5, with D uncertain. This CDR3 spans 12 amino acids. Germline CDR1 reads MNHNS; CDR2 reads SASEGT. The V and J ends lost 2 bases and 9 bases respectively, with 8 bases between them. In nucleotides, the CDR3 is TGTGCCAGCAGTGAAAACCCGCGGCCCCAGCATTTT. Protein sequence: CASSENPRPQHF.

V gene TRBV10-2 combines with J gene TRBJ1-5; maybe TRBD1 (5 bases). V shed 6 bases and J shed 0 bases, with 12 bases lying between them. Germline loops: CDR1 WSHSY, CDR2 SAAADI. This CDR3 region has 15 residues. The CDR3 loop reads CASRIGGTSNQPQHF. CDR3 coding DNA: TGCGCCAGCAGGATCGGAGGGACTAGCAATCAGCCCCAGCATTTT.